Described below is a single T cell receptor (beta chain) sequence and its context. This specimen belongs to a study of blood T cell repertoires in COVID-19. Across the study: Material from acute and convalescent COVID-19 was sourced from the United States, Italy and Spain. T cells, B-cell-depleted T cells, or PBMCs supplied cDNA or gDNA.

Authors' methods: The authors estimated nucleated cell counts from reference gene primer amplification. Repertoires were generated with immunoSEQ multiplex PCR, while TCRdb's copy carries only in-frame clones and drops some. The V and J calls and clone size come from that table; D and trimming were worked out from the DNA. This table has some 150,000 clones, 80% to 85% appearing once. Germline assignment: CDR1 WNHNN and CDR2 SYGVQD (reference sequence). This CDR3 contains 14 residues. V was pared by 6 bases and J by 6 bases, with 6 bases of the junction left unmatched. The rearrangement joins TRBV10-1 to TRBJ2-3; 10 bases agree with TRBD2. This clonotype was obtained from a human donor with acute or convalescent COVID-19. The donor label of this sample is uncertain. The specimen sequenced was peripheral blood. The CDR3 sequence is CASRSGTSADTQYF. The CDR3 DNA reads TGCGCCAGCAGATCCGGGACTAGCGCCGATACGCAGTATTTT.